This T cell receptor beta chain stems from a study of T cell changes during pregnancy in multiple sclerosis. V shed 4 bases and J 5 bases; nucleotides not matched to a gene: 8. This CDR3 spans 15 amino acids. The germline V gene encodes CDR1 SNHLY and CDR2 FYNNEI. Sequenced by immunoSEQ multiplex PCR; TCRdb stores in-frame clones only, minus some. The profile shows about 89,000 clones, around 94% of them singletons. This rearrangement joins TRBV2 to TRBJ2-7; 10 nucleotides match TRBD2. The clonotype comes from a female donor with multiple sclerosis, enrolled in a pregnancy study. Here the sequenced sample was peripheral blood, taken in the third trimester of pregnancy. CDR3 in amino acids: CASSGTSGRGNEQYF. The CDR3 DNA reads TGTGCCAGCAGTGGGACTAGCGGAAGGGGAAACGAGCAGTACTTC.